One T cell receptor beta chain is described in this entry. The antigen is unknown. These data are taken from a study of cytomegalovirus exposure and HLA in healthy donors. Whole-study findings and limits: Donor immune exposure was known only as CMV serostatus.

The PCR contained 60 Vbeta and 13 Jbeta primers. Sequencing was performed with immunoSEQ multiplex PCR; in TCRdb, only in-frame clones are kept and a portion is missing. Here the sample spans about 150,000 clones, over 60% being singletons. This CDR3 is built from 9 residues. The J segment lost 16 bases and the V segment lost 9 bases, leaving 7 bases of the junction unmatched. Looked up from germline, CDR1 is SGDLS and CDR2 is YYNGEE. The TCR originated in a male donor in good health and CMV-seronegative. Sequencing was carried out using PBMCs. The chain links TRBV9 to TRBJ1-5, with TRBD1 identical over 7 bases. The CDR3: CANKQGLHF. CDR3 bases: TGTGCCAACAAACAGGGGTTACATTTT.